The clone carrying this T cell receptor (beta chain) was seen repeatedly, ten times or more. The data are from a study of naive and memory T cell subsets. In germline, CDR1 is MGHRA, CDR2 YSYEKL. The CDR3 extends over 14 amino acids. Trimming took 3 bases from V and 1 from J, leaving 9 bases between them. Amplification of ligated cDNA took four PCR rounds with SP2 and nested alpha and beta constant primers. TCRdb called the 5' RACE reads again in MiXCR, with one record for every CDR3 protein. Among approximately 30,000 distinct CDR3 sequences listed, 16% were seen once. The library had UMIs added by 3' ligation of an oligonucleotide to TCR cDNA.

The receptor was derived from a female donor in good health. The gene calls are TRBV4-1 and TRBJ1-1; a possible D gene is TRBD1 (6 bases). CDR3: CASSHGQSNTEAFF. The CDR3 nucleotides are TGCGCCAGCAGCCACGGACAGTCGAACACTGAAGCTTTCTTT.